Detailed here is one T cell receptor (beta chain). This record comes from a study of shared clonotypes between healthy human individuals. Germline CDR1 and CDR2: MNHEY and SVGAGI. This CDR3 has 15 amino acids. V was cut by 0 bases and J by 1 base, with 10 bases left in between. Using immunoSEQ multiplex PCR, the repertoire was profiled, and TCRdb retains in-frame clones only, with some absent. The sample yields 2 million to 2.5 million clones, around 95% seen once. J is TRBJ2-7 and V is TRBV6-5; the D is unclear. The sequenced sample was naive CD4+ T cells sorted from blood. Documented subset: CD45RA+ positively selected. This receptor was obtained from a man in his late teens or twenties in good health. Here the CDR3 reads CASSYSAVGSYEQYF. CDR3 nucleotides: TGTGCCAGCAGTTACTCGGCGGTGGGATCCTACGAGCAGTACTTC.